A single sample is the source of the 2 T cell receptor beta chains below, sequenced in a study of technical replicates of blood from a few donors. This table comes from immunoSEQ multiplex PCR, and its TCRdb copy is limited to in-frame clones, with some not included. The sample has roughly 81,000 clones, 80% to 90% seen once. Sequenced: PBMCs. The receptor source for this set is a human donor in good health. Some clones in this sample may be carry-over from other donors' samples.

This clone was observed a single time. The V and J genes are TRBV7-3 and TRBJ2-1; 12 nucleotides match TRBD1. The ends lost 0 bases at V and 12 bases at J; junction bases unmatched: 9. Germline V lookup: CDR1 SGHTA, CDR2 FQGTGA. This CDR3 has 16 amino acids. CDR3 loop: CASSLTGTGTGGGQFF. CDR3 bases: TGTGCCAGCAGCTTAACCGGTACCGGGACAGGGGGCGGGCAGTTCTTC.

The gene calls are TRBV12-5 and TRBJ2-7, with D possibly TRBD2 on 5 matching bases. V was cut by 6 bases and J by 7 bases, with 13 bases left in between. Germline V CDR1 and CDR2: LGHNT, FRNRAP. The CDR3 runs to 12 residues. CDR3: CASGPRSGEQYF. The CDR3 DNA follows: TGTGCTAGTGGCCCTCGTTCGGGAGAGCAGTACTTC.